This passage covers 26 T cell receptor beta chains from one sample sequenced in a study of blood T cell repertoires in COVID-19 (dated by TCRdb to between 2020 and 2021). Library construction relied on the immunoSEQ multiplex PCR assay. Here the immuneACCESS table is served through TCRdb, limited to in-frame sequences with V and J called. Missing clones are a known gap in these copies; in checked studies unresolved V genes cover under half, and the rest lacks a known reason. This sample has a few hundred thousand clones in its table, and about 90% of those were observed once. The biggest ten clones account for more than 1% of the sample. The sequencing input was PBMCs or T cells enriched from blood (not recorded which). These receptor sequences come from a woman in her 30s who had recovered from COVID-19.

The CDR3 protein is CASKGDGSYEQYF. For the CDR3, the DNA is TGTGCCAGTAAGGGGGACGGCTCCTACGAGCAGTACTTC. This rearrangement joins TRBV19 to TRBJ2-7; possibly TRBD1 for D (6 bases). CDR1 is LNHDA and CDR2 is SQIVND in the germline V gene (reference sequence). The CDR3 runs to 13 residues. V shed 7 bases and J shed 0 bases, with 10 bases lying between them.

The V and J genes are TRBV18 and TRBJ2-7; the match to TRBD2 covers 8 bases. V lost 2 bases, J lost 0 bases, and 6 bases stayed unmatched. The CDR3 spans 16 residues. Per the germline V gene, CDR1 is KGHSH and CDR2 is LQKENI. CDR3 sequence: CASSPIAGGSSYEQYF. For the CDR3, the DNA is TGTGCCAGCTCACCAATTGCGGGGGGCTCCTCCTACGAGCAGTACTTC.

The rearrangement uses TRBV7-9 and TRBJ1-2; TRBD1 agrees at 10 bases. V shed 5 bases and J 6 bases; nucleotides not matched to a gene: 9. This CDR3 spans 15 amino acids. Germline values: CDR1 SEHNR, CDR2 FQNEAQ (reference sequence). The CDR3 DNA sequence: TGTGCCAGCAGCCCAGGGCGGGACAGGGGTGATGGCTACACCTTC. Its protein is CASSPGRDRGDGYTF.

This chain connects TRBV6-2 or TRBV6-3 to TRBJ2-5; TRBD1 aligns across 11 bases. Unmatched junction bases numbered 6, after V lost 4 bases and J lost 5 bases. This CDR3 is built from 15 residues. CDR1 and CDR2 from the germline V gene are MNHEY and SVGEGT. CDR3 in amino acids: CASSSRTGGGETQYF. CDR3 DNA: TGTGCCAGCAGTTCGCGGACAGGGGGCGGTGAGACCCAGTACTTC.

This chain joins TRBV2 and TRBJ1-4; D not certain. Germline CDR1 is SNHLY and CDR2 is FYNNEI. The CDR3 is 13 amino acids. V lost 6 bases, J lost 8 bases, and 13 bases lay in between. CDR3 residues: CASRPKASEKLFF. CDR3 DNA: TGTGCCAGCAGACCCAAAGCAAGCGAAAAACTGTTTTTT.

This chain links TRBV18 with TRBJ2-2, with D possibly matching TRBD2 (5 bases). CDR3 length: 14 amino acids. Germline assignment: CDR1 KGHSH and CDR2 LQKENI. V lost 4 bases and J lost 7, with 13 bases in between. The CDR3 loop is CASSLGHSGGELFF. The CDR3 nucleotides are TGTGCCAGCTCACTAGGGCACAGCGGCGGGGAGCTGTTTTTT.

V and J are TRBV15 and TRBJ1-3; D uncertain. The germline V and J ends were trimmed by 0 bases and 4 bases, with 10 bases remaining between them. Germline V CDR1 and CDR2: LNHNV, YYDKDF (reference sequence). CDR3 length equals 15 residues. The CDR3 sequence is CATSRDRGGGNTIYF. The CDR3 DNA reads TGTGCCACCAGCAGAGATCGGGGAGGGGGAAACACCATATATTTT.

The chain uses TRBV6-1 and TRBJ1-4; 7 bases are shared with TRBD1. CDR1 and CDR2 from the germline V gene are MNHNS and SASEGT. The CDR3 is 16 amino acids. V gave up 4 bases and J gave up 3 bases; unmatched junction bases: 8. DNA for the CDR3: TGTGCCAGCAGTGGACAGTGGGGACAGTCTAATGAAAAACTGTTTTTT. Its translation is CASSGQWGQSNEKLFF.

The chain couples TRBV7-8 to TRBJ1-2; D perhaps matches TRBD1 (5 bases). Per germline, CDR1 SGHVS and CDR2 FQNEAQ. The CDR3 spans 15 residues. Trimming shortened V by 4 bases and J by 0 bases, and 12 bases separated the two germline ends. The CDR3: CASSWGAGTNYGYTF. The CDR3 nucleotides are TGTGCCAGCAGCTGGGGCGCAGGTACTAACTATGGCTACACCTTC.

The V and J genes are TRBV14 and TRBJ2-3; a possible D gene is TRBD1 (5 bases). Germline CDR1 reads SGHDN; CDR2 reads FVKESK. With 0 bases removed from V and 6 bases from J, the gap between germline ends came to 7 bases. The CDR3 is 13 residues long. The CDR3 DNA sequence: TGTGCCAGCAGCCAAGACAGGGTGGATACGCAGTATTTT. Translated, it gives CASSQDRVDTQYF.

This chain uses TRBV5-8 with TRBJ2-1, with 7 nucleotides matching TRBD1. The CDR3 covers 14 residues. V lost 0 bases and J lost 4; bases outside the gene matches: 1. Germline V CDR1 and CDR2: SGHTS, YDEGEE. The CDR3 DNA sequence: TGTGCCAGCAGCTTGGGGACAGGTTACAATGAGCAGTTCTTC. Translation gives CASSLGTGYNEQFF.

The V call is TRBV30, the J call TRBJ2-3; 7 positions match TRBD2. This CDR3 has 13 residues. The germline V gene has CDR1 GTSNPN and CDR2 SVGIG (reference sequence). The V gene end was trimmed by 5 bases and the J gene end by 2 bases; junction bases not matched to a gene: 4. In DNA, the CDR3 is TGTGCCTGGTTCGGGGGGAACACAGATACGCAGTATTTT. This sequence encodes CAWFGGNTDTQYF.

The chain combines TRBV3-1 (or the pseudogene TRBV3-2) with TRBJ1-5; a possible D gene is TRBD1 (5 bases). Germline V gene sequence: CDR1 LGHDT, CDR2 YNNKEL (reference sequence). The CDR3 sequence is 15 residues long. V was cut by 4 bases and J by 4 bases, with 14 bases left in between. CDR3 sequence (DNA): TGTGCCAGCAGCCCGTCCGGTGGGGGGAATCAGCCCCAGCATTTT. It codes for CASSPSGGGNQPQHF.

The CDR3 bases are TGTGCCAGCAGTGAAACGACAGGGGGTCACTCACCCCTCCACTTT. Its translation: CASSETTGGHSPLHF. This chain links TRBV2 with TRBJ1-6; 9 positions agree with TRBD1. CDR3 size: 15 residues. V gave up 2 bases and J gave up 10 bases; unmatched junction bases: 6. Germline CDR1 and CDR2: SNHLY and FYNNEI.

J is TRBJ1-2 and V is TRBV6-1, with unresolved D. The CDR3 totals 14 residues. The germline V gene has CDR1 MNHNS and CDR2 SASEGT. V gave up 2 bases and J gave up 2 bases, with 9 bases separating them. CDR3 sequence reads: CASSELRSNYGYTF. The DNA for the CDR3 is TGTGCCAGCAGTGAACTGAGATCCAACTATGGCTACACCTTC.

The genes are TRBV7-2 and TRBJ1-3; the match to TRBD1 covers 7 bases. The germline gives CDR1 SGHTA, CDR2 FQGNSA. The CDR3 spans 16 residues. J lost 0 bases, V lost 6 bases, and 8 bases had no gene match. CDR3 nucleotides: TGTGCCAGCAGGCCAGGACAGGCGATCTCTGGAAACACCATATATTTT. Translation: CASRPGQAISGNTIYF.

This clone was detected only a few times. This sequence joins TRBV6-2 or TRBV6-3 and TRBJ1-2, with TRBD1 matching over 8 bases. From germline, CDR1 is MNHEY and CDR2 SVGEGT. The CDR3 spans 14 residues. Trimming at V came to 6 bases and at J to 8 bases, leaving 11 bases not matched to a gene. The CDR3 DNA follows: TGTGCCAGCAGCCGAGGACAGGGTTTTGGAGGCTACACCTTC. As protein: CASSRGQGFGGYTF.

The rearrangement uses TRBV7-8 and TRBJ2-5; 7 positions agree with TRBD2. Unmatched junction bases numbered 9, after V lost 6 bases and J lost 2 bases. CDR3 length: 15 amino acids. Germline CDR1 is SGHVS and CDR2 is FQNEAQ. CDR3 loop: CASRHYRGDQETQYF. CDR3 sequence (DNA): TGTGCCAGCAGACATTACCGGGGGGATCAAGAGACCCAGTACTTC.

The V gene is TRBV11-3, the J gene TRBJ1-6; 8 bases are shared with TRBD1. Germline lookup yields CDR1 SGHNT and CDR2 YENEEA. The junction had 9 bases not matched to a gene; V was cut back by 5 bases and J by 9 bases. The CDR3 length is 15 residues. The CDR3 bases are TGTGCCAGCAGCCAGGGAACAGGGGGAGGTTCACCCCTCCACTTT. Translating gives CASSQGTGGGSPLHF.

This clone has just one count. This chain uses TRBV7-6 with TRBJ2-7; perhaps TRBD1 as D (5 bases). The CDR3 has 15 residues. V gave up 1 base and J gave up 1 base, with 11 bases separating them. CDR1 and CDR2 from the germline V gene are SGHVS and FNYEAQ. The CDR3 loop is CASSLEQAGSYEQYF. DNA of the CDR3: TGTGCCAGCAGCTTAGAACAGGCTGGGTCCTACGAGCAGTACTTC.

The V and J genes are TRBV5-4 and TRBJ2-2, with TRBD2 matching 8 bases. The CDR3 is 15 amino acids. V was pared by 4 bases and J by 6 bases, with 8 bases of the junction left unmatched. CDR1 is SGHNT and CDR2 is YYREEE in the germline V gene (reference sequence). The CDR3: CASSPRGGVPGELFF. The CDR3 coding sequence is TGTGCCAGCAGCCCTCGGGGGGGGGTGCCCGGGGAGCTGTTTTTT.

This chain uses TRBV2 with TRBJ2-5; maybe TRBD1 (5 bases). CDR1 and CDR2 (germline): SNHLY, FYNNEI. The V end lost 4 bases, the J end lost 0 bases, and 9 bases lay between the germline ends. The CDR3 runs to 14 residues. The CDR3 DNA follows: TGTGCCAGCAGTGGGACACGGTACCAAGAGACCCAGTACTTC. Encoded protein: CASSGTRYQETQYF.

The chain carries TRBV4-1 and TRBJ2-1; D remains ambiguous. This CDR3 region has 16 residues. The V and J ends lost 0 bases and 3 bases respectively, with 12 bases between them. Germline V gene lookup returns CDR1 MGHRA and CDR2 YSYEKL. The CDR3 sequence is CASSQDGAGDYNEQFF. DNA for the CDR3: TGCGCCAGCAGCCAAGATGGTGCAGGCGACTACAATGAGCAGTTCTTC.

With respect to this clone: Other nucleotide sequences in the sample specify the same CDR3. The chain links TRBV28 to TRBJ2-5; 11 bases align to TRBD2. CDR1 MDHEN and CDR2 SYDVKM come from the germline V gene. V shed 6 bases and J 2 bases; nucleotides not matched to a gene: 5. The CDR3 is made up of 15 amino acids. The DNA of the CDR3 is TGTGCCAGCAGCCTTAGCGGGGGGGTTCAAGAGACCCAGTACTTC. Translating gives CASSLSGGVQETQYF.

The chain recombines TRBV5-5 with TRBJ2-2; tentative D call: TRBD2 (5 bases). V lost 0 bases, J lost 6 bases, and 12 bases lay in between. The CDR3 has 15 amino acids. Germline V gives CDR1 SGHKS, CDR2 YYEKEE (reference sequence). The CDR3 spells CASSLERVRAGELFF. The CDR3 region has the DNA TGTGCCAGCAGCTTGGAACGGGTGCGGGCCGGGGAGCTGTTTTTT.

V is TRBV6-5 and J is TRBJ2-7; D might be TRBD1 (5 bases). Germline assignment: CDR1 MNHEY and CDR2 SVGAGI. Deletions cut 5 bases from V and 5 bases from J, with 13 bases between. The length of the CDR3 is 13 residues. DNA for the CDR3: TGTGCCAGCAGTCCTGGACAACGCAACGAGCAGTACTTC. Translation gives CASSPGQRNEQYF.